This T cell receptor (beta chain) appears in the sequencing data of a study of blood T cell repertoires in COVID-19. TCRdb's table, derived via immunoSEQ multiplex PCR, lists solely in-frame clones and lacks some. The sample lists fewer than 700,000 clones; 85% to 90% were seen once. Points on this clone: The sample carries other DNA sequences with the same CDR3.

Trimming cost V 3 bases and J 7 bases; bases outside gene matches: 2. The CDR3 is made up of 14 amino acids. In germline, CDR1 is SEHNR, CDR2 FQNEAQ (reference sequence). This sequence was found in a woman between 50 and 59 years old with COVID-19, enrolled during active disease. This chain connects TRBV7-9 to TRBJ1-6; TRBD1 matches at 8 bases. Sequenced input: peripheral blood. The CDR3, as DNA: TGTGCCAGCAGCTTTGGACAGGGAAATTCACCCCTCCACTTT. This encodes CASSFGQGNSPLHF.